This T cell receptor beta chain is from a study of T cell responses to AZD1222 COVID-19 vaccine. Second doses that came at about 4 or about 12 weeks were put together. As to this clone: Its target is not known.

Study-level findings and limits: Of the AZD1222 recipients, only 6 or 7 were seropositive at baseline. Females outnumbered males among donors, who were mostly white British; clonal diversity was possibly underestimated.

Libraries were prepared by immunoSEQ multiplex PCR; TCRdb keeps only in-frame clonotypes and omits some of them. This repertoire shows about 180,000 clones, 90% to 95% found once; its top ten account for around 1.5%. Trimming took off 6 bases at V and 0 bases at J, with 15 bases between the two ends. CDR1 and CDR2 (germline): MNHEY, SMNVEV (reference sequence). This CDR3 has 16 amino acids. The chain has TRBV27 and TRBJ1-3; no firm D call. The sample consisted of peripheral blood, taken 28 days after the second AZD1222 dose. This receptor was identified in an adult who received the AZD1222 COVID-19 vaccine. The CDR3 DNA is TGTGCCAGCAGCCGTGTTCAGCCCAACTCTGGAAACACCATATATTTT. Translating gives CASSRVQPNSGNTIYF.